This entry features one T cell receptor beta chain sequence. Germline CDR1 is MGHDK and CDR2 is SYGVNS. The V and J ends lost 6 bases and 4 bases respectively, with 25 bases between them. The CDR3 runs 18 residues. The data derive from a study of blood T cell repertoires in COVID-19. About the research overall: COVID-19 samples, acute and convalescent, were from the United States, Italy and Spain. T cells, B-cell-depleted T cells, or PBMCs supplied cDNA or gDNA.

Methods used by the authors: By means of reference gene primer amplification, nucleated cell counts were estimated. Only in-frame clones appear in the TCRdb table, and some are missing; sequencing was by immunoSEQ multiplex PCR. The DNA was the basis for D and trimming; V, J and clone size are from that table. The table has some 150,000 clones, around 85% seen once. This TCR was sampled from a woman aged 80 or over with acute or convalescent COVID-19. The V and J genes are TRBV25-1 and TRBJ2-1; tentative D call: TRBD1 (6 bases). Material for sequencing was peripheral blood. CDR3 DNA sequence: TGTGCCAGCAGCCCCAAGGGGGTAATCAGTGGGTCTTACAATGAGCAGTTCTTC. Its translation: CASSPKGVISGSYNEQFF.